The 4 T cell receptor beta chains listed next were all sequenced from one sample in a study of T-cell memory formation after mild COVID-19. TCRdb recomputed calls from the 5' RACE reads with MiXCR, one row per CDR3 protein. The sample lists more than 350,000 distinct CDR3 sequences; more than 15% were seen once. Specimen: PBMCs or a T cell subset sorted from them (not recorded which). These receptors were obtained from a man in his late teens or twenties who had mild COVID-19 (a few samples of this study predate the infection). Cell type and time point are not known.

The V gene is TRBV28, the J gene TRBJ2-7; 7 nucleotides align to TRBD2. The trim removed 7 bases at V and 2 bases at J, leaving 8 bases unmatched. The length of the CDR3 is 14 residues. CDR1 is MDHEN and CDR2 is SYDVKM in the germline V gene. CDR3 in amino acids: CASNMRGTTYEQYV. The CDR3, as DNA: TGTGCCAGCAATATGCGGGGGACGACCTACGAGCAGTACGTC.

This clonotype appeared a few times. The gene calls are TRBV14 and TRBJ2-3; D uncertain. The CDR3 spans 15 residues. Germline V lookup: CDR1 SGHDN, CDR2 FVKESK. V lost 4 bases, J lost 6 bases, and 17 bases lay in between. The CDR3 spells CASSPAGRRTDTQYF. Here the CDR3 DNA reads TGTGCCAGCAGCCCAGCCGGACGCCGAACCGATACGCAGTATTTT. The whole variable domain, remainder taken from reference TRBV14 and TRBJ2-3, is EAGVTQFPSHSVIEKGQTVTLRCDPISGHDNLYWYRRVMGKEIKFLLHFVKESKQDESGMPNNRFLAERTGGTYSTLKVQPAELEDSGVYFCASSPAGRRTDTQYFGPGTRLTVL.

The table lists this clonotype with a few counts. V and J are TRBV28 and TRBJ2-3; tentatively, D is TRBD1 or TRBD2 (5 bases each). Per the germline V gene, CDR1 is MDHEN and CDR2 is SYDVKM. The CDR3 length is 20 residues. Trimming cost V 4 bases and J 4 bases, with 30 bases left between them. In nucleotides, the CDR3 is TGTGCCAGCAGTTCTCCCCCCGTTTGGTTCCGGCCAGGGACGGCAGATACGCAGTATTTT. Translated: CASSSPPVWFRPGTADTQYF.

This chain joins TRBV21-1 and TRBJ2-1; the table assigns TRBD1, which was not confirmed against the DNA. TRBV21-1 is a documented pseudogene. This CDR3 region has 14 residues. CDR3 sequence: CASSKSEGLDEQFF. In DNA form, the CDR3 reads TGTGCCAGCAGCAAAAGCGAGGGGCTCGATGAGCAGTTCTTC.